The rows below give T cell receptor beta chains drawn from one sample of a study of shared clonotypes between healthy human individuals. Some clones are missing from TCRdb's copy, which holds only in-frame ones; the method was immunoSEQ multiplex PCR. The sample lists fewer than 850,000 clones; 72% were seen once. Sequencing input: memory CD4+ T cells sorted from blood. The receptor source for this set is a young woman in good health. Each CDR3 is given with its conserved first and last residue. The order of the fields is J gene, D gene, V gene, clone size, CDR3 protein, CDR3 DNA. The D gene is left open where the match is weak. Size is omitted from some rows. Given values are once, few, many or a class for expanded clones.

TRBJ2-7 | TRBD2 | TRBV7-3 | - | CASSPTLAGDGEQYF | TGTGCCAGCAGCCCCACACTAGCGGGAGATGGAGAGCAGTACTTC
TRBJ2-5 | - | TRBV5-1 | - | CASRQGHAVETQYF | TGCGCCAGCCGGCAGGGCCACGCCGTCGAGACCCAGTACTTC
TRBJ1-1 | - | TRBV4-2 | - | CASRGVNTEAFF | TGTGCCAGCAGAGGGGTGAACACTGAAGCTTTCTTT
TRBJ2-7 | - | TRBV11-2 | - | CASSLGNSANYEQYF | TGTGCCAGCAGCTTAGGCAATAGCGCCAACTACGAGCAGTACTTC
TRBJ2-5 | - | TRBV5-1 | few | CASSLVPGGPVQETQYF | TGCGCCAGCAGCTTGGTTCCAGGGGGGCCCGTCCAAGAGACCCAGTACTTC
TRBJ2-7 | TRBD2 | TRBV27 | - | CASSSTRLAGALSYEQYF | TGTGCCAGCAGTTCCACTCGACTAGCGGGCGCACTCTCCTACGAGCAGTACTTC
TRBJ2-7 | - | TRBV19 | - | CASSSGYGTRYEQYF | TGTGCCAGTAGTTCAGGGTACGGGACTCGTTATGAGCAGTACTTC
TRBJ2-7 | TRBD2 | TRBV27 | - | CASSPAGVAGASEQYF | TGTGCCAGCAGTCCCGCAGGGGTAGCGGGAGCTTCCGAGCAGTACTTC
TRBJ2-7 | - | TRBV9 | - | CASSVGQSYEQYF | TGTGCCAGCAGCGTAGGACAGTCCTACGAGCAGTACTTC
TRBJ2-3 | - | TRBV5-1 | - | CASSLAGTTDTQYF | TGCGCCAGCAGCTTGGCCGGAACCACAGATACGCAGTATTTT
TRBJ1-4 | - | TRBV7-9 | - | CASSPRGDSREKLFF | TGTGCCAGCAGTCCGCGAGGGGATTCACGTGAAAAACTGTTTTTT
TRBJ2-2 | - | TRBV2 | - | CASSQDIGELFF | TGTGCCAGCAGTCAAGACATCGGGGAGCTGTTTTTT